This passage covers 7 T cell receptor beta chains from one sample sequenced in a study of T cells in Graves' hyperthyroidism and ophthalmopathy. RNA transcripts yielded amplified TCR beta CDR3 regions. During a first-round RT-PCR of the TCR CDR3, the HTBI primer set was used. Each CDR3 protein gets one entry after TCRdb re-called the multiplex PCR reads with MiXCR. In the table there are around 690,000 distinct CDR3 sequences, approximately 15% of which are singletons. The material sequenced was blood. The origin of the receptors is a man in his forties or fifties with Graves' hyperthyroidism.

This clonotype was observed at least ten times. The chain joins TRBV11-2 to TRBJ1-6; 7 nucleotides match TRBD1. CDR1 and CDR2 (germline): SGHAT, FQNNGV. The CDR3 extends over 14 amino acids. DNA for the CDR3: TGTGTTATCGGCGGGACAGCCACAAATTCACCCCTCCACTTT. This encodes CVIGGTATNSPLHF.

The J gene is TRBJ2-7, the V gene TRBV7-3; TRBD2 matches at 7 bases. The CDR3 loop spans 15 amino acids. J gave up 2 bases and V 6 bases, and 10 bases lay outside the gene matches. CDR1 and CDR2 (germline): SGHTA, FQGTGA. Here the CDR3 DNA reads TGTGCCAGCAGTTTACCCCCTGGGAGGGCCTACGAGCAGTACTTC. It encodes CASSLPPGRAYEQYF.

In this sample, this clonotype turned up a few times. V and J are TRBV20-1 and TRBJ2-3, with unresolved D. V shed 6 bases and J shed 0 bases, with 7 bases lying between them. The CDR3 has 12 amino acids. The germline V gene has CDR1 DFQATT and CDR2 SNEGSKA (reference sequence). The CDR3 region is CSATASTDTQYF. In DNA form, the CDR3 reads TGCAGTGCGACTGCTAGCACAGATACGCAGTATTTT.

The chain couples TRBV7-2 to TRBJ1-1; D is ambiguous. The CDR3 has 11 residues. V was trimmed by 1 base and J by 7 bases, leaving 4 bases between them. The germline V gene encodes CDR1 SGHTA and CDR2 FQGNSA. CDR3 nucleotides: TGTGCCAGCAGCTTAGTGGGTGAAGCTTTCTTT. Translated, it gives CASSLVGEAFF. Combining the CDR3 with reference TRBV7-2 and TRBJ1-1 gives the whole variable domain GAGVSQSPSNKVTEKGKDVELRCDPISGHTALYWYRQSLGQGLEFLIYFQGNSAPDKSGLPSDRFSAERTGGSVSTLTIQRTQQEDSAVYLCASSLVGEAFFGQGTRLTVV.

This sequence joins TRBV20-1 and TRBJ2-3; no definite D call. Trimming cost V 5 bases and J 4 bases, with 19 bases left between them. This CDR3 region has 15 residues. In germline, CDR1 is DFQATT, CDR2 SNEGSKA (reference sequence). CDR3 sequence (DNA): TGCAGTGCTCTCGAAACGGCCGGTTCGTCAGATACGCAGTATTTT. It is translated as CSALETAGSSDTQYF.

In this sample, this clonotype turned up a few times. The CDR3 reads CASSRLDGGLDGYTF. CDR3 coding DNA: TGCGCCAGCAGCCGCTTGGACGGGGGTCTGGATGGCTACACCTTC. The chain recombines TRBV4-1 with TRBJ1-2; a weak D match, TRBD1 (5 bases). The V gene lost 4 bases and the J gene lost 6 bases, with 18 bases spanning the gap. The germline V gene has CDR1 MGHRA and CDR2 YSYEKL. This CDR3 is 15 amino acids long.

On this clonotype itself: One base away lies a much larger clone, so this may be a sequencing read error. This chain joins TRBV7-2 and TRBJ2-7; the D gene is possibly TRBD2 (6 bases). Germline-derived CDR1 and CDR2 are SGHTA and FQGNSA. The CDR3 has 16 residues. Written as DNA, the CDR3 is TGTGCCAGCAGCTTATCCGCCGGGGGACTGTCCTACGAGCAGTGCTTC. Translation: CASSLSAGGLSYEQCF.